The 13 T cell receptor beta chains in this list originate from one sample, sequenced in a study of CD8 T cells in ankylosing spondylitis. TCRdb re-analysed the 5' RACE reads in MiXCR, keeping a single row per CDR3 protein. This table holds some 240,000 distinct CDR3 sequences, around 25% found once. Sequences were obtained from blood, either unsorted or a sorted T cell fraction (not recorded which). These receptors were collected from a male donor with ankylosing spondylitis or in good health (not recorded which).

This clonotype was detected ten times or more. The chain links TRBV11-2 to TRBJ1-3; no firm D call. The CDR3 length is 15 residues. V lost 0 bases and J lost 1, with 7 bases in between. CDR1 is SGHAT, CDR2 FQNNGV, per germline. The CDR3 coding sequence is TGTGCCAGCAGCTTAGATATAACATCTGGAAACACCATATATTTT. Its protein product is CASSLDITSGNTIYF. Together with reference TRBV11-2 and TRBJ1-3, the CDR3 gives the full variable domain: EAGVAQSPRYKIIEKRQSVAFWCNPISGHATLYWYQQILGQGPKLLIQFQNNGVVDDSQLPKDRFSAERLKGVDSTLKIQPAKLEDSAVYLCASSLDITSGNTIYFGEGSWLTVV.

This chain links TRBV12-3 or TRBV12-4 with TRBJ2-1; the D call may be TRBD1 or TRBD2 (5 bases each). The length of the CDR3 is 15 residues. The V end lost 3 bases, the J end lost 4 bases, and 13 bases lay between the germline ends. The CDR3, as DNA: TGTGCCAGCAGTTTCCTCGGGACCCAGTACAATGAGCAGTTCTTC. This sequence encodes CASSFLGTQYNEQFF.

The J gene is TRBJ2-7, the V gene TRBV6-2 or TRBV6-3, with D possibly TRBD2 on 5 matching bases. This CDR3 region has 11 residues. The germline V gene encodes CDR1 MNHEY and CDR2 SVGEGT. V lost 7 bases, J lost 6 bases, and 10 bases lay in between. The CDR3 region is CASKRAGEQYF. DNA of the CDR3: TGTGCCAGCAAGAGGGCAGGCGAGCAGTACTTC.

This clonotype was observed a few times. This chain links TRBV20-1 with TRBJ2-7, with TRBD2 matching over 13 bases. This CDR3 has 15 amino acids. The V segment lost 6 bases and the J segment 7 bases; nucleotides outside the gene matches: 12. Germline assignment: CDR1 DFQATT and CDR2 SNEGSKA (reference sequence). The CDR3 region is CSARQGTSGAREQYF. CDR3 DNA: TGCAGTGCGCGCCAGGGGACTAGCGGGGCTCGGGAGCAGTACTTC.

This clonotype has at least ten counts. The V and J genes are TRBV29-1 and TRBJ2-1; 7 bases match TRBD1. Germline lookup yields CDR1 SQVTM and CDR2 ANQGSEA. V lost 4 bases and J lost 15; bases outside the gene matches: 12. The CDR3 loop spans 12 amino acids. The CDR3, as DNA: TGCAGCGTTGGAGGGGGACCACAGGGGCGGTTCTTC. Translating gives CSVGGGPQGRFF.

This clonotype was seen only a few times. CDR3 DNA: TGCAGTGCTAGGGAGGGAGGAGGGAATGAAAAACTGTTTTTT. It encodes CSAREGGGNEKLFF. The V gene is TRBV20-1, the J gene TRBJ1-4; D remains ambiguous. CDR3 length: 14 residues. Deletions cut 3 bases from V and 5 bases from J, with 13 bases between. Per germline, CDR1 DFQATT and CDR2 SNEGSKA (reference sequence).

This clonotype was counted only a few times. The V gene is TRBV11-2, the J gene TRBJ2-6, with D unclear. Germline-derived CDR1 and CDR2 are SGHAT and FQNNGV. V dropped 2 bases and J dropped 4 bases, with 3 bases sitting between them. There are 13 residues in the CDR3. The CDR3 bases are TGTGCCAGCAGCTTATGGGGGGCCAACGTCCTGACTTTC. Translated, it gives CASSLWGANVLTF. The full variable domain, in which reference TRBV11-2 and TRBJ2-6 provide the parts outside the CDR3, is EAGVAQSPRYKIIEKRQSVAFWCNPISGHATLYWYQQILGQGPKLLIQFQNNGVVDDSQLPKDRFSAERLKGVDSTLKIQPAKLEDSAVYLCASSLWGANVLTFGAGSRLTVL.

The chain's CDR3 is CASSLEGRSSYEQYF. CDR3 in DNA: TGTGCCAGCAGTTTAGAGGGCAGGAGCTCCTACGAGCAGTACTTC. The chain is built from TRBV12-3 or TRBV12-4 and TRBJ2-7; D ambiguous. This CDR3 comprises 15 residues. V lost 1 base, J lost 0 bases, and 10 bases lay in between.

This clonotype was detected a few times. The CDR3 region is CASARQGSYNSPLHF. CDR3 nucleotide sequence: TGTGCCAGCGCAAGACAGGGCTCCTATAATTCACCCCTCCACTTT. The rearrangement joins TRBV28 to TRBJ1-6; 7 nucleotides agree with TRBD1. The trim removed 8 bases at V and 0 bases at J, leaving 4 bases unmatched. The CDR3 consists of 15 residues. Germline V CDR1 and CDR2: MDHEN, SYDVKM.

This sequence joins TRBV24-1 and TRBJ2-1, with 11 bases lining up with TRBD1. CDR1 and CDR2 from the germline V gene are KGHDR and SFDVKD. There are 16 residues in the CDR3. V was clipped by 3 bases and J by 9 bases; unmatched bases: 9. In nucleotides, the CDR3 is TGTGCCACCAGTGATCCGGGACAGGGGGATTACGGTGAGCAGTTCTTC. Translating gives CATSDPGQGDYGEQFF.

This clonotype was detected only a few times. This chain links TRBV20-1 with TRBJ2-5; 13 nucleotides agree with TRBD2. The CDR3 is 15 amino acids. Trimming at V came to 5 bases and at J to 4 bases, leaving 7 bases not matched to a gene. Germline V gives CDR1 DFQATT, CDR2 SNEGSKA (reference sequence). The CDR3 sequence is CSALPTSGGSETQYF. Here the CDR3 DNA reads TGCAGTGCTCTTCCGACTAGCGGGGGGTCAGAGACCCAGTACTTC.

V usage is TRBV20-1 and J usage is TRBJ2-7; D possibly corresponds to TRBD1 (5 bases). The CDR3 runs 14 residues. Trimming took 0 bases from V and 3 from J, leaving 12 bases between them. Germline V gene data show CDR1 as DFQATT and CDR2 as SNEGSKA (reference sequence). CDR3 sequence (DNA): TGCAGTGCTAGAGATGTTGTGGGGCTCTACGAGCAGTACTTC. The encoded protein is CSARDVVGLYEQYF.

This clonotype was seen repeatedly, ten times or more. The gene calls are TRBV7-9 and TRBJ1-1, with D possibly matching TRBD1 (6 bases). The CDR3 extends over 15 amino acids. Trimming stripped 4 bases from V and 1 base from J, with 13 bases between. Germline assignment: CDR1 SEHNR and CDR2 FQNEAQ (reference sequence). The CDR3 bases are TGTGCCAGCAGCTGGTTGGAACAGGGGAACACTGAAGCTTTCTTT. Protein product: CASSWLEQGNTEAFF.